These 9 T cell receptor beta chains originate from one sample sequenced in a study of blood T cell repertoires in COVID-19. The data were produced by immunoSEQ multiplex PCR, yet TCRdb's version contains in-frame clones alone and is incomplete. The sample consists of about 320,000 clones, roughly 88% of them appearing once. Sequencing was carried out using peripheral blood. These receptors originate from a woman in her twenties or thirties with COVID-19, enrolled during active disease.

The sample holds one count of this clone. The rearrangement uses TRBV4-1 and TRBJ1-2; unclear D gene. Germline V CDR1 and CDR2: MGHRA, YSYEKL. The V end was cut by 1 base, the J end by 4 bases, with 7 bases between. This CDR3 is built from 13 residues. The CDR3 region is CASSQVIFYGYTF. In DNA form, the CDR3 reads TGCGCCAGCAGCCAAGTAATATTCTATGGCTACACCTTC.

This clone came up once. The chain links TRBV10-3 to TRBJ1-4, with D hard to call. Trimming cost V 5 bases and J 2 bases, with 9 bases left between them. The CDR3 extends over 14 amino acids. CDR1 ENHRY and CDR2 SYGVKD come from the germline V gene. The chain's CDR3 is CAISSGTTNEKLFF. CDR3 DNA: TGTGCCATCAGTTCGGGTACCACTAATGAAAAACTGTTTTTT.

Concerning this clone itself: The sample has other DNA sequences that encode this CDR3 too. The genes are TRBV3-1 (or the pseudogene TRBV3-2) and TRBJ1-2, with TRBD1 matching over 7 bases. From germline, CDR1 is LGHDT and CDR2 YNNKEL (reference sequence). The length of the CDR3 is 15 residues. V dropped 1 base and J dropped 0; count of bases not matched to a gene: 2. DNA of the CDR3: TGTGCCAGCAGCCAAGCCGGGACAGCTAACTATGGCTACACCTTC. It encodes CASSQAGTANYGYTF.

The rearrangement links TRBV3-1 (or the pseudogene TRBV3-2) to TRBJ1-1; D call uncertain. Trimming took 4 bases from V and 6 from J, leaving 12 bases between them. The CDR3 loop spans 13 amino acids. Germline CDR1 LGHDT, CDR2 YNNKEL (reference sequence). The CDR3 sequence: CASSLAEGAEAFF. The CDR3 DNA reads TGTGCCAGCAGCCTAGCGGAGGGTGCTGAAGCTTTCTTT.

The chain combines TRBV30 with TRBJ1-1; possibly TRBD1 for D (6 bases). Trimming cost V 3 bases and J 4 bases, with 18 bases left between them. The length of the CDR3 is 15 residues. CDR1 and CDR2 from the germline V gene are GTSNPN and SVGIG (reference sequence). CDR3 residues: CAWSGRGGSVTEAFF. The CDR3 region has the DNA TGTGCCTGGAGCGGCAGGGGAGGGTCGGTCACTGAAGCTTTCTTT.

This chain connects TRBV6-5 to TRBJ1-2; 7 nucleotides match TRBD1. Trimming cost V 3 bases and J 8 bases; bases outside gene matches: 9. The germline CDR1 and CDR2 sequences are MNHEY and SVGAGI. The CDR3 sequence is 14 residues long. The CDR3 is CASSYQEGARGYTF. DNA for the CDR3: TGTGCCAGCAGTTATCAGGAGGGGGCGAGGGGCTACACCTTC.

The chain uses TRBV6-4 and TRBJ1-5; the D is unclear. The CDR3 runs 14 residues. From germline, CDR1 is MRHNA and CDR2 SNTAGT. V was clipped by 6 bases and J by 5 bases, with 14 bases between them. CDR3 nucleotide sequence: TGTGCCAGCAGAGATAGACGGGGAGATCAGCCCCAGCATTTT. Encoded protein: CASRDRRGDQPQHF.

V usage is TRBV10-3 and J usage is TRBJ1-1; TRBD1 aligns across 7 bases. Germline CDR1 reads ENHRY; CDR2 reads SYGVKD. The CDR3 spans 13 residues. The junction had 3 bases not matched to a gene; V was cut back by 4 bases and J by 4 bases. This CDR3 reads CAISGRQGTEAFF. CDR3 sequence (DNA): TGTGCCATCAGTGGGAGACAGGGCACTGAAGCTTTCTTT.

This clone was detected only a few times. The chain links TRBV5-1 to TRBJ1-2, with 8 bases identical to TRBD1. Trimming took 3 bases from V and 8 from J; bases not matched to a gene: 12. This CDR3 has 15 amino acids. Germline values: CDR1 SGHRS, CDR2 YFSETQ. In DNA, the CDR3 is TGCGCCAGCAGCTCTAACCCAGGGGGCATGGAGGGCTACACCTTC. This translates into CASSSNPGGMEGYTF. The complete variable domain, with remaining parts taken from reference TRBV5-1 and TRBJ1-2, reads KAGVTQTPRYLIKTRGQQVTLSCSPISGHRSVSWYQQTPGQGLQFLFEYFSETQRNKGNFPGRFSGRQFSNSRSEMNVSTLELGDSALYLCASSSNPGGMEGYTFGSGTRLTVV.